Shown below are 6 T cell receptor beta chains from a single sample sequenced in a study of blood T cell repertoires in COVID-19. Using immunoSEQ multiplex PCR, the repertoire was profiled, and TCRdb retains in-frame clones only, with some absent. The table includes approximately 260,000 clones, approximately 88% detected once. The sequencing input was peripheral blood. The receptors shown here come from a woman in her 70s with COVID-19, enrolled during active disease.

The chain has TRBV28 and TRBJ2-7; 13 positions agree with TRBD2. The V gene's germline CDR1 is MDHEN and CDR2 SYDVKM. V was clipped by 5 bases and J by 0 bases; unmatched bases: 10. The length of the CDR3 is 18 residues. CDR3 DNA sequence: TGTGCCAGCAGTCCAGGGACTAGCGGGACATACCTCTCCTACGAGCAGTACTTC. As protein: CASSPGTSGTYLSYEQYF. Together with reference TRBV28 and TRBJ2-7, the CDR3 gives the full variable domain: DVKVTQSSRYLVKRTGEKVFLECVQDMDHENMFWYRQDPGLGLRLIYFSYDVKMKEKGDIPEGYSVSREKKERFSLILESASTNQTSMYLCASSPGTSGTYLSYEQYFGPGTRLTVT.

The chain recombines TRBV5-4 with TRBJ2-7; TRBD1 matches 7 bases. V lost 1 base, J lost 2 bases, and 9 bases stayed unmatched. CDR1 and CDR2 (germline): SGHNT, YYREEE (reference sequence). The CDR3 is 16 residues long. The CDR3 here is CASSLLYRDSAYEQYF. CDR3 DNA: TGTGCCAGCAGCTTGCTCTACCGGGACAGCGCCTACGAGCAGTACTTC.

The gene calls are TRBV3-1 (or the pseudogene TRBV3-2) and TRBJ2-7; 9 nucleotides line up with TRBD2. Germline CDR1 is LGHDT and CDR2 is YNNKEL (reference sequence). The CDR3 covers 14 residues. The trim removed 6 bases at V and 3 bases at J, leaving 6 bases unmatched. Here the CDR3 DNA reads TGTGCCAGCAGACCCGGGACTAGCAGCTACGAGCAGTACTTC. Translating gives CASRPGTSSYEQYF.

This CDR3 is CASSLARTAGGKLFF. In nucleotides, the CDR3 is TGCGCCAGCAGCTTGGCCAGGACAGCGGGAGGAAAACTGTTTTTT. The chain employs TRBV5-1 and TRBJ1-4, with D possibly being TRBD1 (6 bases). The ends were cut back, 0 bases at V and 10 bases at J, with 16 bases in the middle. CDR1 and CDR2 from the germline V gene are SGHRS and YFSETQ. The length of the CDR3 is 15 residues.

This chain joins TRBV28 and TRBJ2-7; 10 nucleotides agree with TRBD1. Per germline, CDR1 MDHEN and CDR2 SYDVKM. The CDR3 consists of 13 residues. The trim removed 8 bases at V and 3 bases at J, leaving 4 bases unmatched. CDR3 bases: TGTGCCAGCCGGGACAGGGGTATCTACGAGCAGTACTTC. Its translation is CASRDRGIYEQYF.

Here the CDR3 DNA reads TGCGCCAGCAGCTTGGCCGGTGAGGATACGCAGTATTTT. Amino acids: CASSLAGEDTQYF. V and J are TRBV5-1 and TRBJ2-3; no clear D. V shed 0 bases and J shed 6 bases, with 8 bases lying between them. Germline CDR1 SGHRS, CDR2 YFSETQ. The CDR3 is 13 amino acids.